This TCR beta chain was recorded in a study of T cells in tuberculosis. Method: immunoSEQ multiplex PCR; TCRdb's copy keeps in-frame clones and lacks some. The sample gives tens of thousands of clones, roughly 90% of which show up once; 2.4% is in the top ten. As for time point: new active TB diagnosis, blood taken before or within 7 days of starting treatment. The material was PBMCs, obtained at tuberculosis diagnosis. The receptor was derived from an adult with tuberculosis.

The CDR3: CASLQGTYNEQFF. Written as DNA, the CDR3 is TGTGCCAGCCTACAGGGAACCTACAATGAGCAGTTCTTC. This sequence joins TRBV6-1 and TRBJ2-1, with D possibly TRBD1 on 6 matching bases. Germline V gene lookup returns CDR1 MNHNS and CDR2 SASEGT. V shed 8 bases and J shed 2 bases, with 10 bases lying between them. CDR3 length: 13 amino acids.